This T cell receptor beta chain was captured by sequencing in a study of technical replicates of blood from several donors. The CDR3 spans 17 residues. Trimming took off 2 bases at V and 4 bases at J, with 18 bases between the two ends. CDR1 and CDR2 (germline): LGHNT, FRNRAP. Here immunoSEQ multiplex PCR was the method, and the copy in TCRdb shows in-frame clones only, minus some. The sample has about 61,000 clones, about 96% seen once. Sequenced input: T cells isolated from PBMCs. The rearrangement uses TRBV12-5 and TRBJ2-1, with D perhaps TRBD1 (6 bases). This clonotype was sampled from a human donor in good health. For the CDR3, the DNA is TGTGCTAGTGGTTTGTATACTCAGGGGTTAGGGTACAATGAGCAGTTCTTC. Translated: CASGLYTQGLGYNEQFF.